These 22 T cell receptor beta chains came from one sample sequenced in a study of blood T cells in healthy people across ages. A second PCR of 7 to 11 cycles used a sample-barcoded 5' primer and a J-beta primer mix. TCRdb processed the 5' RACE reads anew with MiXCR; each CDR3 protein has one entry. This table holds around 970,000 distinct CDR3 sequences, roughly 51% found once. The sequenced sample consisted of blood. The origin of the receptors is a woman between 55 and 75 years old in good health.

The chain carries TRBV6-2 or TRBV6-3 and TRBJ2-2; D is undetermined. Trimming left V 3 bases short and J 3 bases short, with 11 bases between. The CDR3 has 15 residues. CDR1 MNHEY and CDR2 SVGEGT come from the germline V gene. Here the CDR3 DNA reads TGTGCCAGCAGTTATGCTAGTGCCTACACCGGGGAGCTGTTTTTT. Protein sequence: CASSYASAYTGELFF.

This clonotype appeared a single time. The chain is built from TRBV20-1 and TRBJ2-6, with D unresolved. Trimming cost V 3 bases and J 2 bases, with 5 bases left between them. This CDR3 contains 13 residues. Germline values: CDR1 DFQATT, CDR2 SNEGSKA (reference sequence). CDR3 loop: CSARVTGANVLTF. The CDR3 nucleotides are TGCAGTGCTAGGGTTACTGGGGCCAACGTCCTGACTTTC.

The chain employs TRBV20-1 and TRBJ2-3, with TRBD2 matching 11 bases. In germline, CDR1 is DFQATT, CDR2 SNEGSKA (reference sequence). There are 15 residues in the CDR3. V trimming: 6 bases; J trimming: 4 bases; junction bases outside the gene matches: 9. CDR3 sequence reads: CSAITSGSFPDTQYF. The CDR3 nucleotides are TGCAGTGCGATTACTAGCGGGAGTTTCCCAGATACGCAGTATTTT.

This clonotype was seen a few times. The rearrangement joins TRBV7-6 to TRBJ2-3; 9 bases are a match to TRBD2. CDR3 size: 16 residues. V dropped 5 bases and J dropped 6; count of bases not matched to a gene: 12. From germline, CDR1 is SGHVS and CDR2 FNYEAQ. CDR3 region: CASSRAPSGVQDTQYF. The CDR3 DNA reads as TGTGCCAGCAGCCGTGCGCCTAGCGGGGTGCAGGATACGCAGTATTTT.

This clonotype has just a few counts. The chain recombines TRBV4-1 with TRBJ2-3, with 8 bases matching TRBD2. The germline V gene encodes CDR1 MGHRA and CDR2 YSYEKL. The CDR3 has 14 residues. The V and J ends lost 5 bases and 3 bases, in that order; junction bases with no gene match: 4. The CDR3 DNA is TGCGCCAGCAGCGGACTAGCCTTTACAGATACGCAGTATTTT. This translates into CASSGLAFTDTQYF.

V and J are TRBV5-8 and TRBJ2-1; D possibly matches TRBD1 or TRBD2 (5 bases each). The CDR3 contains 15 residues. Trimming cost V 0 bases and J 7 bases, with 14 bases left between them. Germline V gene sequence: CDR1 SGHTS, CDR2 YDEGEE. The CDR3 DNA reads as TGTGCCAGCAGCTTGGGGCAGGGAGTCTGGAATGAGCAGTTCTTC. Translation: CASSLGQGVWNEQFF.

The chain recombines TRBV10-3 with TRBJ2-2, with D unresolved. Germline CDR1 reads ENHRY; CDR2 reads SYGVKD. This CDR3 is 12 amino acids long. Trimming stripped 5 bases from V and 9 bases from J, with 10 bases between. CDR3 amino acids: CAISPQSRELFF. CDR3 DNA sequence: TGTGCCATCAGTCCCCAGAGTCGGGAGCTGTTTTTT.

The CDR3 is CASSSRGRATNEKLFF. The CDR3 DNA sequence: TGTGCCAGCAGCTCTCGTGGCAGGGCCACTAATGAAAAACTGTTTTTT. The V gene is TRBV27, the J gene TRBJ1-4; tentatively, D is TRBD1 (5 bases). The V gene's germline CDR1 is MNHEY and CDR2 SMNVEV (reference sequence). The CDR3 sequence is 16 residues long. V lost 6 bases to trimming and J lost 2 bases, with 16 bases between them.

V is TRBV27 and J is TRBJ2-3; 8 bases agree with TRBD2. The CDR3 is made up of 15 amino acids. The germline V gene has CDR1 MNHEY and CDR2 SMNVEV (reference sequence). The J segment lost 4 bases and the V segment lost 6 bases, leaving 9 bases of the junction unmatched. The CDR3 reads CASSPRPLAADTQYF. The DNA of the CDR3 is TGTGCCAGCAGCCCCCGCCCACTAGCGGCAGATACGCAGTATTTT.

This clonotype was seen a single time. The rearrangement links TRBV6-6 to TRBJ2-1; D may match TRBD1 or TRBD2 (6 bases each). This CDR3 contains 14 residues. The germline gives CDR1 MNHNY, CDR2 SVGAGI (reference sequence). The V and J ends lost 10 bases and 0 bases respectively, with 13 bases between them. CDR3 sequence: CATGGGHSYNEQFF. DNA of the CDR3: TGTGCCACCGGGGGCGGACACTCCTACAATGAGCAGTTCTTC.

This clonotype was counted only a few times. The gene calls are TRBV7-2 and TRBJ2-5; D may be TRBD1 or TRBD2 (5 bases each). The CDR3 spans 13 residues. Looked up from germline, CDR1 is SGHTA and CDR2 is FQGNSA. Trimming left V 5 bases short and J 11 bases short, with 18 bases between. The CDR3 protein is CASSPGPLNEQYF. CDR3 sequence (DNA): TGTGCCAGCAGCCCGGGACCCCTTAATGAGCAGTACTTC.

The V call is TRBV6-1, the J call TRBJ2-3; the D is unclear. Between the trimmed V and J ends, which lost 7 bases and 3 bases, there was a span of 11 bases. Germline loops: CDR1 MNHNS, CDR2 SASEGT. This CDR3 contains 13 residues. CDR3 sequence (DNA): TGTGCCAGCATGGGGATGAAGACAGATACGCAGTATTTT. As protein: CASMGMKTDTQYF.

This clonotype was counted a few times. This chain connects TRBV12-3 or TRBV12-4 to TRBJ2-1; no definite D call. V dropped 1 base and J dropped 7 bases, with 14 bases sitting between them. There are 15 residues in the CDR3. CDR3 sequence (DNA): TGTGCCAGCAGTTTAGGATCTATAAGCAATAATGAGCAGTTCTTC. Encoded protein: CASSLGSISNNEQFF.

CDR3 nucleotide sequence: TGTGCCAGCAGCATTGGAGGGACAAGCTTCACAGATACGCAGTATTTT. Its translation is CASSIGGTSFTDTQYF. The chain recombines TRBV21-1 with TRBJ2-3; TRBD2, the table's D call, lacks a check against the DNA. TRBV21-1 is reported as a pseudogene. This CDR3 has 16 residues.

The chain links TRBV28 to TRBJ2-7, with 11 bases that match TRBD1. Trimming at V came to 6 bases and at J to 6 bases, leaving 10 bases not matched to a gene. Germline V gene sequence: CDR1 MDHEN, CDR2 SYDVKM. The CDR3 covers 15 residues. The CDR3 loop is CASSPGQGGVAEQYF. The CDR3 DNA reads as TGTGCCAGCAGCCCGGGACAGGGGGGAGTAGCCGAGCAGTACTTC.

The chain uses TRBV2 and TRBJ2-3; D remains ambiguous. Trimming took 5 bases from V and 5 from J, leaving 20 bases between them. Per germline, CDR1 SNHLY and CDR2 FYNNEI. This CDR3 is built from 16 residues. CDR3 amino acids: CASSSLGVAALDTQYF. The DNA of the CDR3 is TGTGCCAGCAGTTCTCTAGGTGTAGCTGCATTAGATACGCAGTATTTT.

V usage is TRBV20-1 and J usage is TRBJ1-1; D gene ambiguous. The CDR3 runs to 15 residues. Germline CDR1 and CDR2: DFQATT and SNEGSKA (reference sequence). Trimming took off 5 bases at V and 3 bases at J, with 19 bases between the two ends. The CDR3 DNA reads TGCAGTGCTGGCGATATGTTAGATCGGCACACTGAAGCTTTCTTT. It specifies CSAGDMLDRHTEAFF.

Here the CDR3 DNA reads TGTGCCAGCTCACCAGAGCGAGCGAGCAATCAGCCCCAGCATTTT. Translation: CASSPERASNQPQHF. The chain has TRBV18 and TRBJ1-5; D is unclear. Germline assignment: CDR1 KGHSH and CDR2 LQKENI. This CDR3 is built from 15 residues. V was shortened by 2 bases and J by 1 base, with 9 bases between the two germline ends.

The chain uses TRBV5-1 and TRBJ2-4, with no clear D. TRBJ2-7 explains the end of the DNA better; the J call may be wrong. Germline V gene data show CDR1 as SGHRS and CDR2 as YFSETQ. CDR3 length: 14 residues. The CDR3 region has the DNA TGCGCCGGCAAAGGACGCCTGGATTCCTACGAGCAGTACTTC. This encodes CAGKGRLDSYEQYF.

This chain links TRBV5-1 with TRBJ2-2; D uncertain. Trimming shortened V by 0 bases and J by 0 bases, and 12 bases separated the two germline ends. The CDR3 has 17 amino acids. The V gene's germline CDR1 is SGHRS and CDR2 YFSETQ. The CDR3 sequence is CASSLAGYAANTGELFF. Written as DNA, the CDR3 is TGCGCCAGCAGCTTGGCTGGGTACGCCGCGAACACCGGGGAGCTGTTTTTT.

This chain links TRBV30 with TRBJ2-3; 9 bases line up with TRBD2. Germline values: CDR1 GTSNPN, CDR2 SVGIG (reference sequence). CDR3 length: 16 residues. After removal of 2 bases from V and 1 base from J, the junction contained 7 bases not matched to a gene. The CDR3 sequence is CAWSTQRTSGTDTQYF. The CDR3 DNA reads as TGTGCCTGGAGTACCCAGAGGACTAGCGGCACAGATACGCAGTATTTT.

The genes are TRBV7-9 and TRBJ2-1; 12 nucleotides line up with TRBD2. The CDR3 consists of 15 residues. Germline assignment: CDR1 SEHNR and CDR2 FQNEAQ (reference sequence). V shed 5 bases and J 9 bases; nucleotides not matched to a gene: 8. CDR3 sequence (DNA): TGTGCCAGCAGCCAGCCGGGACTAGCGGGTATTGAGCAGTTCTTC. Translation: CASSQPGLAGIEQFF.